What follows are 3 T cell receptor beta chains derived from one specimen sequenced in a study of Ad26.COV2.S vaccination and SARS-CoV-2 variants. Regarding treatment: 15 to 20 received Ad26.COV2.S at low or high dose, single or two shots; about five received placebo; per-sample allocation not given. Samples analyzed were those drawn on day 63 after the first vaccine or placebo injection. Assay used: immunoSEQ multiplex PCR; TCRdb lists only in-frame clones, some missing. The table includes roughly 420,000 clones, roughly 90% detected once. Sequenced material: peripheral blood, taken in a trial of Ad26.COV2.S vaccine versus placebo. These receptors were collected from a person between 18 and 60 years old who received the Ad26.COV2.S COVID-19 vaccine or a placebo.

The chain joins TRBV4-3 to TRBJ2-5; possibly TRBD2 for D (5 bases). The CDR3 length is 16 residues. The V gene's germline CDR1 is LGHNA and CDR2 YSLEER. Trimming removed 1 base at V and 5 bases at J, with 17 bases between. The CDR3 DNA reads TGCGCCAGCAGCCAAGGGGTAGTCGAACGGGATGAGACCCAGTACTTC. This encodes CASSQGVVERDETQYF.

This clone has a single count. J is TRBJ1-3 and V is TRBV6-2 or TRBV6-3; D unclear. The CDR3 covers 15 residues. V dropped 5 bases and J dropped 1 base, with 12 bases sitting between them. Germline loops: CDR1 MNHEY, CDR2 SVGEGT. The chain's CDR3 is CASSPTGDSGNTIYF. The CDR3 region has the DNA TGTGCCAGCAGTCCGACCGGAGATTCTGGAAACACCATATATTTT.

This rearrangement joins TRBV28 to TRBJ1-2; D not resolved. The CDR3 is 12 amino acids. Trimming stripped 2 bases from V and 8 bases from J, with 9 bases between. The V gene's germline CDR1 is MDHEN and CDR2 SYDVKM. CDR3 nucleotide sequence: TGTGCCAGCAGTTTACCGAACCGAGGCTACACCTTC. Amino acid sequence: CASSLPNRGYTF.